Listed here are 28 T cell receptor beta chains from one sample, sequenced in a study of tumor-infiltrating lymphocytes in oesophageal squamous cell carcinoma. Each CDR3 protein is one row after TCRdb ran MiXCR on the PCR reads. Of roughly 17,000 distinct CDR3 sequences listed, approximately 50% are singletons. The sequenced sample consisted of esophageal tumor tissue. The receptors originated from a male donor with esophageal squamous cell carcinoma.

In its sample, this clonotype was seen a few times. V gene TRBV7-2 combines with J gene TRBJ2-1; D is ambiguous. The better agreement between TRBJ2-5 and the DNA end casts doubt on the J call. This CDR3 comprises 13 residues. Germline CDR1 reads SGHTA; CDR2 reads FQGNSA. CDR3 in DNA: TGTGCCAGCAGCAAACAAGCCCAGGAGACCCAGTACTTC. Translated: CASSKQAQETQYF.

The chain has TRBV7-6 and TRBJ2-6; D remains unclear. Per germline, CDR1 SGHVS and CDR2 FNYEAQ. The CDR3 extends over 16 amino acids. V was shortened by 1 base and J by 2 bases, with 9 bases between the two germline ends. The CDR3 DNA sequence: TGTGCCAGCAGCTTAGGAGGAGCGACTGGGGCCAACGTCCTGACTTTC. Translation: CASSLGGATGANVLTF.

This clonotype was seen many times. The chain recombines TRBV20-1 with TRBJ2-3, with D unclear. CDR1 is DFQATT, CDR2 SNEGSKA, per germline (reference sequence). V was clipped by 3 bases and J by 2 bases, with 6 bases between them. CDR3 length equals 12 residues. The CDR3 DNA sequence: TGCAGTGCTAGTGGGGACACAGATACGCAGTATTTT. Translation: CSASGDTDTQYF.

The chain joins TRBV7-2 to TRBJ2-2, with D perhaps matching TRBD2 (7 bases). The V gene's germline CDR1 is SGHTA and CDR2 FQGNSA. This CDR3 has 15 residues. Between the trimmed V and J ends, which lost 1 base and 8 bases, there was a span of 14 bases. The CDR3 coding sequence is TGTGCCAGCAGCTTAGACCGGGGGGCGCAAGGGGAGCTGTTTTTT. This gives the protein CASSLDRGAQGELFF.

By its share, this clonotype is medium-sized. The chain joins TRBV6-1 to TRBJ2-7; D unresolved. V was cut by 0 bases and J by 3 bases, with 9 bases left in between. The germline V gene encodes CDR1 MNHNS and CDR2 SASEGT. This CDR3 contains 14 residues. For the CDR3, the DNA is TGTGCCAGCAGTGAAGCGCTTCATCTCTACGAGCAGTACTTC. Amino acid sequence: CASSEALHLYEQYF.

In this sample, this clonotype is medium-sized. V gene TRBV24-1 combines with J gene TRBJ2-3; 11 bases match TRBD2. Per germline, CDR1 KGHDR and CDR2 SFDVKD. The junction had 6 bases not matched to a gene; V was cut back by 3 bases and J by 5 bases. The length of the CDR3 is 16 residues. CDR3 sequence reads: CATSDTGTSGEDTQYF. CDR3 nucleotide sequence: TGTGCCACCAGTGATACGGGGACTAGCGGAGAAGATACGCAGTATTTT.

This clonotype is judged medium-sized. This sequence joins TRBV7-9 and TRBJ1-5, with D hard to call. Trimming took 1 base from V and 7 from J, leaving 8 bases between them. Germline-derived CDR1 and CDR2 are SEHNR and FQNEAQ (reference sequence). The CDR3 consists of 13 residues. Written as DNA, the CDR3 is TGTGCCAGCAGCTTAGGAACAACCCAGCCCCAGCATTTT. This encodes CASSLGTTQPQHF.

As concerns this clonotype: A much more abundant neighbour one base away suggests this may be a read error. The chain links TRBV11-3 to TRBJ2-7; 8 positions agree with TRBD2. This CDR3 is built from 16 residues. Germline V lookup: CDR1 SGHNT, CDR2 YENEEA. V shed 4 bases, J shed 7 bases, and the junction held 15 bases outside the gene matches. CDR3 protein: CASSYISSGRNDEQYF. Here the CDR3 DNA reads TGTGCCAGCAGCTACATTAGCAGCGGGAGAAACGATGAGCAGTACTTC. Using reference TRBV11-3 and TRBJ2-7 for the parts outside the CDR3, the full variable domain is EAGVVQSPRYKIIEKKQPVAFWCNPISGHNTLYWYLQNLGQGPELLIRYENEEAVDDSQLPKDRFSAERLKGVDSTLKIQPAELGDSAVYLCASSYISSGRNDEQYFGPGTRLTVT.

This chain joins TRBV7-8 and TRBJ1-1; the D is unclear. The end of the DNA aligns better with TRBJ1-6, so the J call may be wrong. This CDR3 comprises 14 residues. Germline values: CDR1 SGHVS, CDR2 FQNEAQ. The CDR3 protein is CASSFVGIRSPLHF. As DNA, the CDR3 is TGTGCCAGCAGCTTTGTAGGAATACGGTCACCCCTCCACTTT.

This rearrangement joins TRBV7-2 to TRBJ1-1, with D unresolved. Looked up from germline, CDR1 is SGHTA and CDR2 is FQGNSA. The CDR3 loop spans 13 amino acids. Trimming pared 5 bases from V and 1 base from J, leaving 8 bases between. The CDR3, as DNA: TGTGCCAGCAGCCCACTCGAGAACACTGAAGCTTTCTTT. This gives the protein CASSPLENTEAFF.

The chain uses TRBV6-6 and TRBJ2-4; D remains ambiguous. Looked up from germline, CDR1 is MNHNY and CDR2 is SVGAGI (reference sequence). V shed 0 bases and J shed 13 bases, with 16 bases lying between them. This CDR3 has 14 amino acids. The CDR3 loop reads CASSYSKIPFEQYF. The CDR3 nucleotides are TGTGCCAGCAGTTACTCGAAAATCCCTTTTGAGCAGTACTTC.

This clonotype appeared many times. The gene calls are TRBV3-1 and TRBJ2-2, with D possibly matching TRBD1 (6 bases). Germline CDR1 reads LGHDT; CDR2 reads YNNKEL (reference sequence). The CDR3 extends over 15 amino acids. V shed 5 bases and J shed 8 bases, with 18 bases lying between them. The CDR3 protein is CASSKGHLIEGELFF. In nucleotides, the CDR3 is TGTGCCAGCAGCAAGGGACACTTAATCGAGGGGGAGCTGTTTTTT.

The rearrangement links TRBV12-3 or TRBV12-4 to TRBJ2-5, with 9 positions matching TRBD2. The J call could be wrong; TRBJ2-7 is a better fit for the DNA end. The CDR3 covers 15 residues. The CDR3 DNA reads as TGTGCCAGCAGTTTAGCTAGCGGGAGAAGCAACGAGCAGTACTTC. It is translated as CASSLASGRSNEQYF.

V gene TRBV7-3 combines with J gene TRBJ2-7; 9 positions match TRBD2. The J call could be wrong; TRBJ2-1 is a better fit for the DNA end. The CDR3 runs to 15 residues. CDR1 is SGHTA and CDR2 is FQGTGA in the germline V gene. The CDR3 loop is CASSPAGGGINEQFF. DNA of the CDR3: TGTGCCAGCAGCCCAGCGGGAGGAGGGATTAATGAGCAGTTCTTC.

This chain's CDR3 is CASSFRGTGSYEQYF. The DNA for the CDR3 is TGTGCCAGCAGCTTCAGGGGGACAGGGAGTTACGAGCAGTACTTC. The rearrangement links TRBV7-2 to TRBJ2-7, with TRBD1 matching over 9 bases. The germline V gene encodes CDR1 SGHTA and CDR2 FQGNSA. After removal of 3 bases from V and 4 bases from J, the junction contained 7 bases not matched to a gene. CDR3 length equals 15 residues.

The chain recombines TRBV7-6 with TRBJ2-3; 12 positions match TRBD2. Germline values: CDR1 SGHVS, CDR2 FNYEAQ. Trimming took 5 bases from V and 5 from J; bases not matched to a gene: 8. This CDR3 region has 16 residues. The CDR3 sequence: CASSLLPGLAGDTQYF. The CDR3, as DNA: TGTGCCAGCAGCCTACTCCCGGGACTAGCGGGAGATACGCAGTATTTT.

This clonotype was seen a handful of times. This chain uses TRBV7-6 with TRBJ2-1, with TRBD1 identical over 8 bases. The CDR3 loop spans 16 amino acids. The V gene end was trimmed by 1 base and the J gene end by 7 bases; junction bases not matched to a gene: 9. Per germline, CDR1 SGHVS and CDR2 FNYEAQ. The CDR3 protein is CASSLVNSGGCNEQFF. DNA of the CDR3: TGTGCCAGCAGCTTAGTGAATTCAGGGGGCTGTAATGAGCAGTTCTTC.

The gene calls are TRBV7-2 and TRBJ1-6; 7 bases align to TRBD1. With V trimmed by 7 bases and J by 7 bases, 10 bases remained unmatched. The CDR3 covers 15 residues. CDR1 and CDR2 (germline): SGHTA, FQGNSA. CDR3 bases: TGTGCCAGCAACTCGATGACAGGGAGCAATTCACCCCTCCACTTT. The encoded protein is CASNSMTGSNSPLHF. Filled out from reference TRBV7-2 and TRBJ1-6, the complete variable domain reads GAGVSQSPSNKVTEKGKDVELRCDPISGHTALYWYRQSLGQGLEFLIYFQGNSAPDKSGLPSDRFSAERTGGSVSTLTIQRTQQEDSAVYLCASNSMTGSNSPLHFGNGTRLTVT.

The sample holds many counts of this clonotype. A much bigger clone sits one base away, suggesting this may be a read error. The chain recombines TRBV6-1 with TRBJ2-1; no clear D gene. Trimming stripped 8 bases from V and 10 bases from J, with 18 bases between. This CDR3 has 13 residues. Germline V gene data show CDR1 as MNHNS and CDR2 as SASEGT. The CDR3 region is CASSATTLGEQFF. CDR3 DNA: TGTGCCAGCTCCGCGACCACGTTGGGGGAGCAGTTCTTC.

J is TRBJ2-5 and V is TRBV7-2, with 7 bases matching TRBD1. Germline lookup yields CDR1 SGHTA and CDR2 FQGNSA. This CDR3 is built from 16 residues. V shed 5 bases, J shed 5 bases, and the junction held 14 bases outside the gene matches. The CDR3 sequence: CASSLSPKQGRETQYF. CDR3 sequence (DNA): TGTGCCAGCAGCCTGAGTCCAAAACAGGGGCGGGAGACCCAGTACTTC.

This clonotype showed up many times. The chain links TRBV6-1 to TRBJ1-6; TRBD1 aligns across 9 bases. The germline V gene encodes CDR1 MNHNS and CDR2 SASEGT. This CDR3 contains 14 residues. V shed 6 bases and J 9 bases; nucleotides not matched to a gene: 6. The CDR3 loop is CASSPGQGISPLHF. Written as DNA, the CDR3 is TGTGCCAGCAGCCCCGGACAGGGGATTTCACCCCTCCACTTT.

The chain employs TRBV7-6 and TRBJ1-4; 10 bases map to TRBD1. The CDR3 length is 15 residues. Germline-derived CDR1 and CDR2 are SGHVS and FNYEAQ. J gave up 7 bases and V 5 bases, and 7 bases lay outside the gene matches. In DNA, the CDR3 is TGTGCCAGCAGCCCGGGACAGGGGTCGGGTGAAAAACTGTTTTTT. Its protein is CASSPGQGSGEKLFF. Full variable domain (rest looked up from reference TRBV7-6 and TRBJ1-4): GAGVSQSPRYKVTKRGQDVALRCDPISGHVSLYWYRQALGQGPEFLTYFNYEAQQDKSGLPNDRFSAERPEGSISTLTIQRTEQRDSAMYRCASSPGQGSGEKLFFGSGTQLSVL.

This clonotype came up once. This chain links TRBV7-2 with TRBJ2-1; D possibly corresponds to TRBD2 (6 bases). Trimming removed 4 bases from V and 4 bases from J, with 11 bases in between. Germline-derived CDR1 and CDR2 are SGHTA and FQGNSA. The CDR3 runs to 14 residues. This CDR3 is CASSSLASYNEQFF. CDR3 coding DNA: TGTGCCAGCAGCTCTCTAGCGTCGTACAATGAGCAGTTCTTC.

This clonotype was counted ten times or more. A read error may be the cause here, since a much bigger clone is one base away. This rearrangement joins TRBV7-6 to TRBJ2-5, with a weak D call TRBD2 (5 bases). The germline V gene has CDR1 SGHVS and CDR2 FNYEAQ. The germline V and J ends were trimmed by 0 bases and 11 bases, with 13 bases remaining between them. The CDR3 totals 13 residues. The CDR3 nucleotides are TGTGCCAGCAGCTTAGCTATAGGGAGACGACAGTACTTC. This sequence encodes CASSLAIGRRQYF.

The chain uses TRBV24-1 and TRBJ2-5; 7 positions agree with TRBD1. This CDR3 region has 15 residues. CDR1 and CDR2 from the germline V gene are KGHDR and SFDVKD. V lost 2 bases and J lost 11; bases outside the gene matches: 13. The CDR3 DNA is TGTGCCACCAGTGATTCCGGGACAGATTACAATGAGCAGTACTTC. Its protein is CATSDSGTDYNEQYF.

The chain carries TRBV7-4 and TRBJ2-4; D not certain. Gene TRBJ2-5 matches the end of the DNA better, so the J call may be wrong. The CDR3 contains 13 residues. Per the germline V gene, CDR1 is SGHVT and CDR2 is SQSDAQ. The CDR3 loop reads CASSLVQEETQYF. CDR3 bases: TGTGCCAGCAGCTTAGTACAAGAAGAGACCCAGTACTTC.

CDR3 in amino acids: CASSEIGTGEVEAFF. CDR3 coding DNA: TGTGCCAGCAGCGAGATCGGGACAGGGGAGGTGGAAGCTTTCTTT. This chain links TRBV25-1 with TRBJ1-1; 10 bases fit TRBD1. V lost 6 bases to trimming and J lost 8 bases; unmatched junction nucleotides: 12. Germline values: CDR1 MGHDK, CDR2 SYGVNS. The CDR3 spans 15 residues. Based on the CDR3 plus reference TRBV25-1 and TRBJ1-1, the full variable domain is EADIYQTPRYLVIGTGKKITLECSQTMGHDKMYWYQQDPGMELHLIHYSYGVNSTEKGDLSSESTVSRIRTEHFPLTLESARPSHTSQYLCASSEIGTGEVEAFFGQGTRLTVV.

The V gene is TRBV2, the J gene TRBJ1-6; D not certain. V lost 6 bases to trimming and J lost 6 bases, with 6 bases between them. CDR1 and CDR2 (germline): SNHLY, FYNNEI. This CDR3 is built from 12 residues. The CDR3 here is CASSPLNSPLHF. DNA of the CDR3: TGTGCCAGCAGCCCACTTAATTCACCCCTCCACTTT.